This T cell receptor (beta chain) was sequenced for a study of metastatic and nonmetastatic thyroid tumors. The wider study: Comparison of repertoires was carried out across blood and tumor or nodule tissue from malignant and benign thyroid patients.

Per the germline V gene, CDR1 is MNHEY and CDR2 is SMNVEV (reference sequence). This CDR3 has 16 amino acids. Trimming stripped 3 bases from V and 3 bases from J, with 17 bases between. A few counts support this clone. All patients reached thyroid surgery having received no treatment beforehand. TCRdb re-clonotyped the PCR reads via MiXCR. The table shows fewer than 35,000 clones, with about 32% occurring only once. Sequencing was performed on blood. The sequence came from a female donor with papillary thyroid cancer or a benign thyroid nodule (not recorded which). Some clones in this sample may be carry-over from other donors' samples. V and J are TRBV27 and TRBJ1-1, with D possibly being TRBD1 (5 bases). The CDR3 DNA follows: TGTGCCAGCAGTTTCTCCGGGCCTCCGGGGGACACTGAAGCTTTCTTT. The encoded protein is CASSFSGPPGDTEAFF.